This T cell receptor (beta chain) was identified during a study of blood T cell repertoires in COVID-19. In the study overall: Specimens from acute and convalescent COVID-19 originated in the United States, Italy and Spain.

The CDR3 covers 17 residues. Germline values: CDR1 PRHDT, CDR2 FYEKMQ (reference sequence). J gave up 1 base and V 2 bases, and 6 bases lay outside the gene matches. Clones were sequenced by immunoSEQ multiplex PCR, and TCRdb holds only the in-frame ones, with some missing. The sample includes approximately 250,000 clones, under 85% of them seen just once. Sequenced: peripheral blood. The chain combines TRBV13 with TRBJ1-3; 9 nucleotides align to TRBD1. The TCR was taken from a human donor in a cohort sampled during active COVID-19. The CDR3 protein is CASSLIVTGGSGNTIYF. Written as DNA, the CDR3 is TGTGCCAGCAGCTTAATTGTGACAGGGGGTTCTGGAAACACCATATATTTT. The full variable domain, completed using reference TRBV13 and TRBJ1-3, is AAGVIQSPRHLIKEKRETATLKCYPIPRHDTVYWYQQGPGQDPQFLISFYEKMQSDKGSIPDRFSAQQFSDYHSELNMSSLELGDSALYFCASSLIVTGGSGNTIYFGEGSWLTVV.